The 5 T cell receptor beta chains presented below share a single source sample, sequenced in a study of T cell responses to AZD1222 COVID-19 vaccine (TCRdb year 2021). The library was obtained by the immunoSEQ multiplex PCR assay. TCRdb took over this immuneACCESS table, retaining in-frame rearrangements with V and J assigned. Such tables are incomplete; in checked studies, under half of the missing clones stem from an unresolved V gene, and the remainder is unexplained. Recorded for this sample are around 150,000 clones; roughly 84% of them occurred a single time. The top ten clonotypes cover 4.1% of the sample. The time point label of this sample denotes: baseline before first vaccination. Sequenced here: peripheral blood, sampled on day 0 of AZD1222 vaccination. These receptors originate from an adult in good health.

The rearrangement links TRBV5-6 to TRBJ2-5; TRBD2 aligns across 11 bases. Unmatched junction bases numbered 7, after V lost 2 bases and J lost 7 bases. The germline V gene has CDR1 SGHDT and CDR2 YYEEEE. The CDR3 has 15 amino acids. The CDR3 nucleotides read TGTGCCAGCAGCTTCGGGACTAGCGGTGGTTGGACCCAGTACTTC. Translation: CASSFGTSGGWTQYF.

This sequence joins TRBV28 and TRBJ1-1; D is undetermined. V lost 5 bases and J 0 bases, leaving 10 bases between the germline ends. Germline CDR1 MDHEN, CDR2 SYDVKM. This CDR3 has 14 residues. The CDR3 sequence: CASSLGWLNTEAFF. In DNA, the CDR3 is TGTGCCAGCAGTCTAGGGTGGTTGAACACTGAAGCTTTCTTT.

This chain links TRBV18 with TRBJ1-1; possibly TRBD1 for D (5 bases). This CDR3 contains 16 residues. V dropped 3 bases and J dropped 4 bases, with 18 bases sitting between them. Germline CDR1 KGHSH, CDR2 LQKENI. In DNA, the CDR3 is TGTGCCAGCTCACCGCGGCCTACAGGTCTTCGCACTGAAGCTTTCTTT. Translating gives CASSPRPTGLRTEAFF.

The V gene is TRBV6-6, the J gene TRBJ2-7; D possibly corresponds to TRBD1 (5 bases). The germline CDR1 and CDR2 sequences are MNHNY and SVGAGI (reference sequence). The V end was cut by 4 bases, the J end by 0 bases, with 7 bases between. CDR3 length: 13 amino acids. The CDR3 nucleotides read TGTGCCAGCAGTTGGGGCAGCTCCTACGAGCAGTACTTC. It translates to CASSWGSSYEQYF.

The rearrangement uses TRBV7-2 and TRBJ2-5; D gene uncertain. Germline assignment: CDR1 SGHTA and CDR2 FQGNSA. There are 14 residues in the CDR3. V was pared by 1 base and J by 1 base, with 7 bases between. CDR3 DNA: TGTGCCAGCAGCTTAGGAACTTTCCAAGAGACCCAGTACTTC. It encodes CASSLGTFQETQYF.